One and the same sample provided the 11 T cell receptor beta chains below, sequenced in a study of blood T cell repertoires in COVID-19. Some clones are missing from TCRdb's copy, which holds only in-frame ones; the method was immunoSEQ multiplex PCR. In the table there are approximately 230,000 clones, 65% to 85% of which are singletons. Sample: peripheral blood. Source of these receptors: a woman aged 40-49 years with active or convalescent COVID-19.

The V call is TRBV6-5, the J call TRBJ1-1; D perhaps matches TRBD1 (6 bases). CDR1 MNHEY and CDR2 SVGAGI come from the germline V gene. This CDR3 has 12 residues. V gave up 6 bases and J gave up 9 bases, with 14 bases separating them. CDR3 sequence: CASSAQQGQAFF. In nucleotides, the CDR3 is TGTGCCAGCAGCGCCCAACAGGGTCAAGCTTTCTTT.

The chain has TRBV19 and TRBJ1-1, with D possibly TRBD1 on 5 matching bases. CDR1 and CDR2 (germline): LNHDA, SQIVND (reference sequence). V gave up 3 bases and J gave up 7 bases, with 12 bases separating them. CDR3 length equals 13 residues. Here the CDR3 DNA reads TGTGCCAGTAGTATCCCGGGGGAGGGTGAAGCTTTCTTT. Its translation: CASSIPGEGEAFF.

This clone was observed a few times. The J gene is TRBJ2-2, the V gene TRBV29-1; 7 nucleotides line up with TRBD2. The germline gives CDR1 SQVTM, CDR2 ANQGSEA. V trimming: 8 bases; J trimming: 8 bases; junction bases outside the gene matches: 11. The CDR3 is made up of 13 amino acids. The CDR3 spells CSFRGGNSGELFF. For the CDR3, the DNA is TGCAGCTTCCGGGGAGGGAATTCGGGGGAGCTGTTTTTT.

The chain recombines TRBV7-9 with TRBJ2-3; 9 nucleotides line up with TRBD2. The CDR3 is made up of 16 amino acids. The junction had 11 bases not matched to a gene; V was cut back by 5 bases and J by 5 bases. From germline, CDR1 is SEHNR and CDR2 FQNEAQ (reference sequence). This CDR3 is CASSQGSAGGKDTQYF. In DNA form, the CDR3 reads TGTGCCAGCAGCCAGGGGTCGGCGGGGGGGAAAGATACGCAGTATTTT.

This chain joins TRBV5-4 and TRBJ1-6, with unresolved D. V lost 0 bases and J lost 0, with 10 bases in between. The CDR3 spans 17 residues. The germline gives CDR1 SGHNT, CDR2 YYREEE (reference sequence). CDR3 sequence (DNA): TGTGCCAGCAGCTTGGGAGGAGCCAGCTCCTATAATTCACCCCTCCACTTT. It encodes CASSLGGASSYNSPLHF.

This clone was recorded a few times. Compared with germline, one end of the junction differs, possibly owing to a read error. V gene TRBV6-1 combines with J gene TRBJ2-1; 8 nucleotides match TRBD1. The CDR3 contains 16 residues. Germline assignment: CDR1 MNHNS and CDR2 SASEGT. CDR3 amino acids: CASTERTGRTYNEQFF. In nucleotides, the CDR3 is TGTGCCAGCACTGAAAGGACAGGGCGAACCTACAATGAGCAGTTCTTC.

This chain uses TRBV6-5 with TRBJ1-3, with D possibly being TRBD1 (6 bases). Germline V lookup: CDR1 MNHEY, CDR2 SVGAGI. Trimming stripped 9 bases from V and 0 bases from J, with 12 bases between. CDR3 length equals 14 residues. For the CDR3, the DNA is TGTGCCAGGGAAACAGGGAGCTCTGGAAACACCATATATTTT. This gives the protein CARETGSSGNTIYF.

The sample holds one count of this clone. The J gene is TRBJ1-3, the V gene TRBV7-7, with D maybe TRBD1 (5 bases). The germline V gene encodes CDR1 SSHAT and CDR2 FNYEAQ (reference sequence). The V and J ends lost 0 bases and 8 bases respectively, with 8 bases between them. CDR3 length: 13 residues. DNA of the CDR3: TGTGCCAGCAGCTTAGCCGGAGGGGACACCATATATTTT. It translates to CASSLAGGDTIYF.

V is TRBV7-2 and J is TRBJ1-3; D not resolved. Between the trimmed V and J ends, which lost 3 bases and 8 bases, there was a span of 14 bases. Per the germline V gene, CDR1 is SGHTA and CDR2 is FQGNSA. CDR3 length: 14 residues. DNA of the CDR3: TGTGCCAGCAGCTTTCGGCCCCCGGGAGACACCATATATTTT. Residues: CASSFRPPGDTIYF.

This rearrangement joins TRBV24-1 to TRBJ1-5, with a possible D match to TRBD1 (5 bases). This CDR3 comprises 16 residues. Trimming shortened V by 3 bases and J by 6 bases, and 17 bases separated the two germline ends. Germline V lookup: CDR1 KGHDR, CDR2 SFDVKD. The CDR3 bases are TGTGCCACCAGTGATCTTGATGGGGCTGCTCGTCAGCCCCAGCATTTT. Amino acids: CATSDLDGAARQPQHF.

The chain carries TRBV4-1 and TRBJ1-2; the D gene is possibly TRBD1 (6 bases). The CDR3 runs to 14 residues. With 1 base removed from V and 6 bases from J, the gap between germline ends came to 12 bases. From germline, CDR1 is MGHRA and CDR2 YSYEKL. CDR3 coding DNA: TGCGCCAGCAGCCAAGTCCGACAGGCCGATGGCTACACCTTC. Translation gives CASSQVRQADGYTF.